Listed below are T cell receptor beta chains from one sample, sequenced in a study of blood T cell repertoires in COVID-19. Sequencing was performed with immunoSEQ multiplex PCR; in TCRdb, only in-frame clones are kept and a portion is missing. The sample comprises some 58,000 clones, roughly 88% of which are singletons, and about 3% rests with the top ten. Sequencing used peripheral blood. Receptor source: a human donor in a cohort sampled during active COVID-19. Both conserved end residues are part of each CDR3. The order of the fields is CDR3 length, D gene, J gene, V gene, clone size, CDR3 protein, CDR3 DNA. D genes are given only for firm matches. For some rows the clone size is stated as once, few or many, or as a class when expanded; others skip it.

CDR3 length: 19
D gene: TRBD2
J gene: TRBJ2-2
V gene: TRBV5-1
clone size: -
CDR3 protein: CASSLVTSGIGVWTGELFF
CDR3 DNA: TGCGCCAGCAGCTTGGTTACTAGCGGGATAGGTGTGTGGACCGGGGAGCTGTTTTTT

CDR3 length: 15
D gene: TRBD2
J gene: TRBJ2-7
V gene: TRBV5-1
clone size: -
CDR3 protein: CASSVGTSRLYEQYF
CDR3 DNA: TGCGCCAGCAGCGTTGGGACTAGCAGACTCTACGAGCAGTACTTC

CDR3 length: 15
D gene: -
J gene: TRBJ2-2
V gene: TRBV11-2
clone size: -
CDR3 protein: CASSTGTLNTGELFF
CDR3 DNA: TGTGCCAGCAGTACCGGGACTTTGAACACCGGGGAGCTGTTTTTT

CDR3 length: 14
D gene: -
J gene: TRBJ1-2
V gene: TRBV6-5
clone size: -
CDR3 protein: CASSSGATNYGYTF
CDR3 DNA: TGTGCCAGCAGTTCAGGCGCAACTAACTATGGCTACACCTTC

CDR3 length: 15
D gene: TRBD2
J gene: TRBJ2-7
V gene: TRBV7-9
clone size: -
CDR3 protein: CASSLLLAGYDEQYF
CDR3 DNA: TGTGCCAGCAGCTTATTACTAGCGGGGTACGACGAGCAGTACTTC

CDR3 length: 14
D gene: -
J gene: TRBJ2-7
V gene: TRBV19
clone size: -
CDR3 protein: CASSIAPGAGEQYF
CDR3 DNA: TGTGCCAGTAGTATAGCCCCCGGGGCGGGAGAGCAGTACTTC

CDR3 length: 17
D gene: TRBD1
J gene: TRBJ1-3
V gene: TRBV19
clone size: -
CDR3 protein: CASRDRPTLHSGNTIYF
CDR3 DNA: TGTGCCAGTAGGGACAGGCCCACACTTCACTCTGGAAACACCATATATTTT

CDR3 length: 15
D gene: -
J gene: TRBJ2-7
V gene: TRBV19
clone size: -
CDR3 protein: CASQLKQGWGYEQYF
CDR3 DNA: TGTGCCAGCCAGCTTAAACAGGGTTGGGGGTACGAGCAGTACTTC

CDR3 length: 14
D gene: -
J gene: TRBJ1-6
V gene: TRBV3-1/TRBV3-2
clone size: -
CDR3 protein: CASSAEARNSPLHF
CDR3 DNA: TGTGCCAGCAGCGCTGAGGCCCGGAATTCACCCCTCCACTTT

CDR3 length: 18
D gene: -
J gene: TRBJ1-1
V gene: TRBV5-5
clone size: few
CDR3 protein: CASSLAIGHGSWNTEAFF
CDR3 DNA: TGTGCCAGCAGCTTGGCCATCGGACATGGTAGTTGGAACACTGAAGCTTTCTTT

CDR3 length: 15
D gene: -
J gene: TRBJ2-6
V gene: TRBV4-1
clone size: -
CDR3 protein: CASSQDHSGANVLTF
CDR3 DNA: TGCGCCAGCAGCCAAGATCACTCTGGGGCCAACGTCCTGACTTTC

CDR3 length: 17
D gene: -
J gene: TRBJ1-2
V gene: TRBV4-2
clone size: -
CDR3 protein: CASSPEMGTKGHFGYTF
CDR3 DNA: TGTGCCAGCAGCCCTGAAATGGGTACGAAGGGGCATTTCGGCTACACCTTC

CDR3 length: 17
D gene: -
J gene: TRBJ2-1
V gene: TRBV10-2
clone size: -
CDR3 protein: CASSESIGSPPYNEQFF
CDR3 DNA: TGCGCCAGCAGTGAGTCTATCGGGAGCCCCCCCTACAATGAGCAGTTCTTC

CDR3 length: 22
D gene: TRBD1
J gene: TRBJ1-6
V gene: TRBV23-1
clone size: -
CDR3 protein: CASSQSITPGQGFVSYNSPLHF
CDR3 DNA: TGCGCCAGCAGTCAATCGATCACTCCGGGACAGGGATTTGTGTCCTATAATTCACCCCTCCACTTT

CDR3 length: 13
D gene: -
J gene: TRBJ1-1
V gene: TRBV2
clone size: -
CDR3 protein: CASRPTLNTEAFF
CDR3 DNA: TGTGCCAGCAGACCCACACTGAACACTGAAGCTTTCTTT

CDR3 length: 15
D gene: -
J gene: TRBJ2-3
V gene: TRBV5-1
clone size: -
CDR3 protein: CASSLDSSPTDTQYF
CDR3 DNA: TGCGCCAGCAGCCTGGACAGCTCCCCCACAGATACGCAGTATTTT

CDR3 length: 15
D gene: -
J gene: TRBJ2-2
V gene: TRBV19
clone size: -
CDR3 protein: CASSRFTSQTGELFF
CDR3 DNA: TGTGCCAGTAGTAGGTTTACCAGTCAGACCGGGGAGCTGTTTTTT

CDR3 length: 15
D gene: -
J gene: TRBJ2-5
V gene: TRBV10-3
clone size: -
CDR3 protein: CAIKSLGESQETQYF
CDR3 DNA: TGTGCCATCAAGAGCCTCGGGGAGAGCCAAGAGACCCAGTACTTC

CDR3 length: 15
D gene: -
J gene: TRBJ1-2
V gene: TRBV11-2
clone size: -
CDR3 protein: CASRRSGVRNYGYTF
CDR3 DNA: TGTGCCAGCAGGCGTTCAGGGGTTAGGAACTATGGCTACACCTTC

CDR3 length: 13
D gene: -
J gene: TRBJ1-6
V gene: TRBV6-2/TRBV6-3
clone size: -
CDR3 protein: CASSYPPNSPLHF
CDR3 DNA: TGTGCCAGCAGTTATCCCCCAAATTCACCCCTCCACTTT

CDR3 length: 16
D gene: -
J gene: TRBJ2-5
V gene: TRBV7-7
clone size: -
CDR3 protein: CASSPVLGALQETQYF
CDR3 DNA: TGTGCCAGCAGCCCCGTGCTGGGAGCCCTCCAAGAGACCCAGTACTTC

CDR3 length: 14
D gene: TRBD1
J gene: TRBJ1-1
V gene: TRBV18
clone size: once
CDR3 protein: CASSPRGQDTEAFF
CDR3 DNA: TGTGCCAGCTCACCGAGGGGGCAGGACACTGAAGCTTTCTTT

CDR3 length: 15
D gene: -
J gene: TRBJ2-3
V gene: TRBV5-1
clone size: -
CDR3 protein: CASSLFALAQDTQYF
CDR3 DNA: TGCGCCAGCAGCTTGTTCGCTCTAGCACAAGATACGCAGTATTTT